The clone carrying this T cell receptor beta chain has just a few counts. Its target is not known. This entry belongs to a study of T-cell reconstitution after alpha-beta-depleted transplantation in children. Study-level points and caveats: A year post-transplant, T-cell counts and diversity derived mostly from newly produced T cells. Surviving thymic progenitors and recipient T cells were the source of high TCRbeta diversity at day 60 in some patients.

V gave up 2 bases and J gave up 8 bases; unmatched junction bases: 6. Germline-derived CDR1 and CDR2 are SGHDT and YYEEEE. The CDR3 is made up of 13 amino acids. Unique molecular identifiers were used to barcode this TCRbeta library. TCRdb used MiXCR to reprocess the PCR reads, holding one entry per CDR3 protein. The profile shows more than 300,000 distinct CDR3 sequences, 15% to 20% of them singletons. The sequence was collected from a male patient between 2 and 9 years old who had a stem cell transplant for acute lymphoblastic leukemia, so the T cells may come from the graft donor. The chain combines TRBV5-6 with TRBJ1-2; TRBD1 matches at 7 bases. Material: PBMCs, mostly from graft donor cells, obtained 360 days after TCRalphabeta/CD19-depleted stem cell transplant. The CDR3 is CASSFPGQKGYTF. The CDR3 nucleotides are TGTGCCAGCAGCTTTCCGGGACAGAAGGGCTACACCTTC.